The rows below give T cell receptor beta chains drawn from one sample of a study of OX40 agonist ivuxolimab in advanced cancers. TCRdb's table, derived via immunoSEQ multiplex PCR, lists solely in-frame clones and lacks some. This sample carries approximately 79,000 clones, around 86% of them seen once, and the ten largest clones take about 0.5%. The material sequenced was CD4+ or CD8+ T cells sorted from blood, taken in a trial of the OX40 agonist ivuxolimab. Receptor source: an adult with an advanced solid tumor such as melanoma, head and neck, liver or kidney cancer. Each CDR3 is given with its conserved first and last residue. D genes are given only for firm matches. The size of a clone is reported for some rows only, either as once, few or many, or as a class for expanded clones.

clone_size j_call d_call v_call cdr3_length cdr3_aa cdr3_nt
- TRBJ1-1 - TRBV9 16 CASSAAASVVNTEAFF TGTGCCAGCAGCGCGGCGGCCTCCGTCGTGAACACTGAAGCTTTCTTT
- TRBJ1-2 - TRBV28 14 CASNSLRRNYGYTF TGTGCCAGCAATTCCCTCAGGAGAAACTATGGCTACACCTTC
- TRBJ2-1 TRBD2 TRBV6-4 15 CASSKLAGGYNEQFF TGTGCCAGCAGTAAACTAGCGGGGGGATACAATGAGCAGTTCTTC
few TRBJ1-5 - TRBV7-6 13 CASSLALDQPQHF TGTGCCAGCAGCTTAGCGCTCGATCAGCCCCAGCATTTT
- TRBJ2-5 - TRBV5-6 18 CASSLRLVAGSRRETQYF TGTGCCAGCAGCTTAAGGCTGGTAGCCGGGAGTAGGAGAGAGACCCAGTACTTC
- TRBJ2-5 TRBD2 TRBV10-3 14 CAISQGLGSETQYF TGTGCCATCAGCCAGGGACTAGGTTCTGAGACCCAGTACTTC
few TRBJ2-7 TRBD1 TRBV5-8 15 CASKLLGQGSNEQYF TGTGCCAGCAAACTACTGGGACAGGGGAGTAACGAGCAGTACTTC
- TRBJ2-1 TRBD2 TRBV5-6 15 CASSLREGRFNEQFF TGTGCCAGCAGCTTGCGGGAGGGCCGCTTCAATGAGCAGTTCTTC
- TRBJ2-3 - TRBV25-1 15 CASSDGGRGRDTQYF TGTGCCAGCAGTGACGGGGGCAGGGGCCGAGATACGCAGTATTTT
- TRBJ2-1 TRBD1 TRBV5-7 17 CASSFLLTGGCENEQFF TGTGCCAGCAGCTTCCTCCTTACAGGGGGCTGCGAGAATGAGCAGTTCTTC
- TRBJ2-1 TRBD2 TRBV7-2 18 CASSESRVWGGSYNEQFF TGTGCCAGCAGCGAATCCAGGGTGTGGGGGGGATCCTACAATGAGCAGTTCTTC
- TRBJ2-1 TRBD2 TRBV7-3 15 CASSLTSGGHNEQFF TGTGCCAGCAGCTTAACTAGCGGGGGCCACAATGAGCAGTTCTTC
- TRBJ1-5 TRBD1 TRBV7-2 15 CASSPRDSPGQPQHF TGTGCCAGCAGCCCCAGGGACAGCCCCGGGCAGCCCCAGCATTTT
- TRBJ2-7 TRBD2 TRBV11-2 13 CASSWTSAYEQYF TGTGCCAGCAGCTGGACTAGCGCCTACGAGCAGTACTTC
- TRBJ1-2 - TRBV15 13 CATKPGQNYGYTF TGTGCCACCAAACCGGGACAAAACTATGGCTACACCTTC
- TRBJ1-4 TRBD1 TRBV30 14 CAWSPHNRTGELFF TGTGCCTGGAGCCCCCATAACCGGACAGGGGAACTGTTTTTT
- TRBJ2-7 - TRBV7-2 15 CASSSGWERRYEQYF TGTGCCAGCAGCTCTGGGTGGGAGCGCCGGTACGAGCAGTACTTC
- TRBJ2-7 - TRBV2 13 CASRVSFIGEQYF TGTGCCAGTCGGGTTTCGTTTATTGGCGAGCAGTACTTC
- TRBJ2-2 TRBD1 TRBV5-1 16 CASSLAGQGNTGELFF TGCGCCAGCAGCTTGGCCGGACAGGGGAACACCGGGGAGCTGTTTTTT
few TRBJ1-5 - TRBV30 14 CAWSAGPRGQPQHF TGTGCCTGGAGTGCCGGTCCTCGGGGTCAGCCCCAGCATTTT
- TRBJ2-1 - TRBV7-2 15 CASSRSHGSYNEQFF TGTGCCAGCAGCCGCAGTCACGGGTCCTACAATGAGCAGTTCTTC
- TRBJ2-3 TRBD2 TRBV7-8 16 CASSLLAGEGGDTQYF TGTGCCAGCAGCTTATTAGCGGGGGAGGGAGGAGATACGCAGTATTTT
- TRBJ2-1 - TRBV28 14 CASKFWRGSDEQFF TGTGCCAGCAAGTTTTGGAGGGGGTCGGATGAGCAGTTCTTC
- TRBJ2-6 - TRBV4-1 13 CASSQPGANVLTF TGCGCCAGCAGCCAACCTGGGGCCAACGTCCTGACTTTC
- TRBJ1-1 - TRBV5-5 14 CASSLGGSNTEAFF TGTGCCAGCAGCTTAGGAGGTTCGAACACTGAAGCTTTCTTT
- TRBJ2-1 - TRBV6-5 13 CASRRSGRNEQFF TGTGCCAGCAGACGAAGCGGGCGCAATGAGCAGTTCTTC
- TRBJ1-5 - TRBV11-2 15 CASSFSGSSNQPQHF TGTGCCAGCAGCTTCTCGGGTTCGAGCAATCAGCCCCAGCATTTT
- TRBJ2-1 - TRBV5-1 15 CASSIQVNDGNEQFF TGCGCCAGCAGTATACAGGTTAACGACGGCAATGAGCAGTTCTTC
- TRBJ2-7 TRBD2 TRBV2 14 CASTQREGSNEQYF TGTGCCAGCACCCAGCGGGAGGGTTCGAACGAGCAGTACTTC
- TRBJ1-2 - TRBV29-1 13 CSVGTRANYGYTF TGCAGCGTCGGGACAAGAGCTAACTATGGCTACACCTTC
- TRBJ2-1 - TRBV21-1 15 CASSNRDKGSDEQFF TGTGCCAGCAGCAATAGGGACAAGGGTTCGGATGAGCAGTTCTTC
- TRBJ1-2 - TRBV19 14 CASSQTHRDGGYTF TGTGCCAGTAGTCAGACCCACAGGGATGGAGGCTACACCTTC
- TRBJ1-2 - TRBV10-2 14 CASSASRKDYGYTF TGCGCCAGCAGTGCCTCAAGGAAGGACTATGGCTACACCTTC
once TRBJ1-3 TRBD1 TRBV9 17 CASSVGAGGYSGNTIYF TGTGCCAGCAGCGTAGGGGCAGGGGGTTACTCTGGAAACACCATATATTTT
- TRBJ2-7 - TRBV7-2 14 CASSLAGGRYEQYF TGTGCCAGCAGCTTAGCGGGGGGCCGGTACGAGCAGTACTTC
- TRBJ2-5 - TRBV4-2 15 CASSQQTTGVETQYF TGTGCCAGCAGCCAGCAGACTACGGGGGTAGAGACCCAGTACTTC
- TRBJ2-3 - TRBV19 19 CASSIPQRSHLGRTDTQYF TGTGCCAGTAGTATCCCCCAGCGATCCCACCTAGGACGCACAGATACGCAGTATTTT
- TRBJ2-3 - TRBV29-1 16 CSVEDRRWGLVDTQYF TGCAGCGTTGAAGATCGCAGGTGGGGTTTGGTGGATACGCAGTATTTT
once TRBJ2-7 - TRBV7-6 13 CASSLYPPSEQYF TGTGCCAGCAGCTTATATCCCCCCAGCGAGCAGTACTTC
- TRBJ1-5 TRBD1 TRBV7-2 18 CASSFYRGLLREDQPQHF TGTGCCAGCAGCTTTTACAGGGGCCTTTTGCGCGAGGATCAGCCCCAGCATTTT
- TRBJ1-2 - TRBV9 14 CASSVDQANYGYTF TGTGCCAGCAGCGTAGATCAGGCTAACTATGGCTACACCTTC
- TRBJ2-1 - TRBV15 15 CATSRDRTRNNEQFF TGTGCCACCAGCAGAGATCGAACTAGAAACAATGAGCAGTTCTTC
- TRBJ1-6 - TRBV7-9 11 CASSRGRALHF TGTGCCAGCAGCCGAGGACGGGCCCTCCACTTT
- TRBJ2-3 TRBD1 TRBV19 17 CASSITGTGSRTDTQYF TGTGCCAGTAGTATCACCGGGACAGGGAGTCGGACAGATACGCAGTATTTT
- TRBJ2-3 TRBD2 TRBV11-2 16 CASSSWTSSSTDTQYF TGTGCCAGCAGCTCCTGGACTAGCAGTAGCACAGATACGCAGTATTTT
- TRBJ1-1 - TRBV7-3 14 CASSFSGIGTEAFF TGTGCCAGCAGCTTCTCAGGGATAGGGACTGAAGCTTTCTTT
- TRBJ2-3 - TRBV5-4 18 CASRPERSALSTTDTQYF TGTGCCAGCAGACCCGAGAGGTCGGCCCTCTCCACCACAGATACGCAGTATTTT
- TRBJ1-4 TRBD1 TRBV7-2 14 CASSPDRGGEKLFF TGTGCCAGCAGCCCGGACAGGGGCGGTGAAAAACTGTTTTTT
- TRBJ1-2 - TRBV11-2 13 CASSLGGWRGYTF TGTGCCAGCAGCTTGGGGGGCTGGAGGGGCTACACCTTC
- TRBJ2-7 - TRBV11-2 16 CASSPVATIPSYEQYF TGTGCCAGCAGCCCCGTTGCTACCATCCCCTCCTACGAGCAGTACTTC